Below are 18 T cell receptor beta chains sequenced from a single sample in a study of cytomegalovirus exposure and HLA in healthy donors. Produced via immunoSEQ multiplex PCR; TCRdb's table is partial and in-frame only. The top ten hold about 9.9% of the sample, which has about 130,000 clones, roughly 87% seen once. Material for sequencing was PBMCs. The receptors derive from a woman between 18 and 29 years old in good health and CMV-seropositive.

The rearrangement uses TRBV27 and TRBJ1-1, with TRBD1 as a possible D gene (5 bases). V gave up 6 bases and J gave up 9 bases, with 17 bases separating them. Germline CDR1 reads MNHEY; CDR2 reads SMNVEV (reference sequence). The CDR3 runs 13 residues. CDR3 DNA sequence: TGTGCCAGCAGCCCCGGGGGGGGTTGGAAAGCTTTCTTT. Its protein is CASSPGGGWKAFF.

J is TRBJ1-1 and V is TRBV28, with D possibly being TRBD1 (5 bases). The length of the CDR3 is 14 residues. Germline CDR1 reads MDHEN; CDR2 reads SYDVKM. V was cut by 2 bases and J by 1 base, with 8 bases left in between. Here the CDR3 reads CASSLQGGNTEAFF. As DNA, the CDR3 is TGTGCCAGCAGTTTACAGGGAGGGAACACTGAAGCTTTCTTT.

CDR3 DNA: TGTGCCTGGAGTCAAATGAACACTGAAGCTTTCTTT. Amino acid sequence: CAWSQMNTEAFF. V is TRBV30 and J is TRBJ1-1; D not certain. Germline loops: CDR1 GTSNPN, CDR2 SVGIG (reference sequence). V shed 2 bases and J shed 0 bases, with 4 bases lying between them. This CDR3 has 12 residues.

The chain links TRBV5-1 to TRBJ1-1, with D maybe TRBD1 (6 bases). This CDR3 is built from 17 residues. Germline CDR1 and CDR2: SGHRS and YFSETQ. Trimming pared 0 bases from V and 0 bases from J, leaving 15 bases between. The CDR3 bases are TGCGCCAGCAGCTTGGAGGGTGGCAGGGGCGTGAACACTGAAGCTTTCTTT. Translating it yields CASSLEGGRGVNTEAFF.

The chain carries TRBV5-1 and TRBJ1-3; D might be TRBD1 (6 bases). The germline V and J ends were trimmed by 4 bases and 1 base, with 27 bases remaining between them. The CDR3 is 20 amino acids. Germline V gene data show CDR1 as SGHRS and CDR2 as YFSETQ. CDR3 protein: CASSPGRNAWGLMSGNTIYF. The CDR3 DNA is TGCGCCAGCAGCCCCGGGCGGAACGCGTGGGGGCTCATGTCTGGAAACACCATATATTTT.

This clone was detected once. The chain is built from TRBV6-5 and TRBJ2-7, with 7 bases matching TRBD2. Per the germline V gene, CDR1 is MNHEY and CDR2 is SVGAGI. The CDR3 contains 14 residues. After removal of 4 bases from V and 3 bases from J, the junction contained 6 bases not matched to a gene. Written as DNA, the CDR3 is TGTGCCAGCAGTTCTCCGGGAGGCGGCTACGAGCAGTACTTC. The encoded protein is CASSSPGGGYEQYF.

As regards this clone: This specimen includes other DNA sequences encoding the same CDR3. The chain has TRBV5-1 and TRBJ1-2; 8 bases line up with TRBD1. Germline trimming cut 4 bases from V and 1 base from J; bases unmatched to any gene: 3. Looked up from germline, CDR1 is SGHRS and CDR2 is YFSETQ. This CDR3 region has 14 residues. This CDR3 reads CASSPTGDNYGYTF. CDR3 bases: TGCGCCAGCAGCCCGACAGGGGATAACTATGGCTACACCTTC.

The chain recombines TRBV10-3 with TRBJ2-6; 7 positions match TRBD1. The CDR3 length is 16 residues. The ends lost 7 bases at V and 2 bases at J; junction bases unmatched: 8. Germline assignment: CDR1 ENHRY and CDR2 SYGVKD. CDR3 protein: CAIKKGTGAGANVLTF. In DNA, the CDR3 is TGTGCCATCAAAAAGGGTACAGGGGCTGGGGCCAACGTCCTGACTTTC.

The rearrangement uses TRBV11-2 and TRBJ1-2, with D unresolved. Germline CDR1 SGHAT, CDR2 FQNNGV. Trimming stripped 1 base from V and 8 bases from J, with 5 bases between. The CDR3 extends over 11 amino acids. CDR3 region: CASSLAGGYTF. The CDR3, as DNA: TGTGCCAGCAGCTTAGCTGGCGGCTACACCTTC. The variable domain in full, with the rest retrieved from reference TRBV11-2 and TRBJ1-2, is EAGVAQSPRYKIIEKRQSVAFWCNPISGHATLYWYQQILGQGPKLLIQFQNNGVVDDSQLPKDRFSAERLKGVDSTLKIQPAKLEDSAVYLCASSLAGGYTFGSGTRLTVV.

CDR3 protein: CASSLRGANSPLHF. The CDR3, as DNA: TGTGCCAGCAGCCTGCGGGGGGCTAATTCACCCCTCCACTTT. V is TRBV7-2 and J is TRBJ1-6; possibly TRBD1 for D (6 bases). The CDR3 sequence is 14 residues long. Germline CDR1 SGHTA, CDR2 FQGNSA. V was clipped by 5 bases and J by 6 bases, with 11 bases between them.

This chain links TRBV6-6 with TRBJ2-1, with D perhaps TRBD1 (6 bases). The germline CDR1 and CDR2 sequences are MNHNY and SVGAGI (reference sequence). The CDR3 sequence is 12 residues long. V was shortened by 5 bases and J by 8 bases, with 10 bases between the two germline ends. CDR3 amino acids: CASSVQGYEQFF. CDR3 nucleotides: TGTGCCAGCAGTGTACAGGGCTATGAGCAGTTCTTC.

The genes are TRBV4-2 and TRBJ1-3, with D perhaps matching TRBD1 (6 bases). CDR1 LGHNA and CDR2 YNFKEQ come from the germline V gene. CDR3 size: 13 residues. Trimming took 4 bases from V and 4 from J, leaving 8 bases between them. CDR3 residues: CASSPTGGNTIYF. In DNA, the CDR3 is TGTGCCAGCAGCCCAACAGGGGGAAACACCATATATTTT.

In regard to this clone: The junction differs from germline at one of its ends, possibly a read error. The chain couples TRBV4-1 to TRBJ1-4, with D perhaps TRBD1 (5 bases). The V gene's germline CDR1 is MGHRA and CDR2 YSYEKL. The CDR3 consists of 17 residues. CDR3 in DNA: TGCGTCAGCAGCCAGGCTAATATGGGATTTACAGGTGAAAAACTGTTTTTT. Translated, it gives CVSSQANMGFTGEKLFF.

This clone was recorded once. The CDR3 protein is CASSGGYNEQFF. CDR3 in DNA: TGTGCCAGCAGTGGCGGTTACAATGAGCAGTTCTTC. The chain joins TRBV2 to TRBJ2-1; D is uncertain. CDR3 size: 12 residues. Trimming took off 4 bases at V and 4 bases at J, with 5 bases between the two ends. Germline V lookup: CDR1 SNHLY, CDR2 FYNNEI.

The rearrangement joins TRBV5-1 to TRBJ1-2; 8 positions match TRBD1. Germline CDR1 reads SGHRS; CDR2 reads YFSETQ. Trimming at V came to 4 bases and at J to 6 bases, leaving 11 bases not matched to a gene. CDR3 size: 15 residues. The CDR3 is CASSISAGGSDGYTF. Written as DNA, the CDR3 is TGCGCCAGCAGCATATCAGCAGGGGGCTCGGATGGCTACACCTTC.

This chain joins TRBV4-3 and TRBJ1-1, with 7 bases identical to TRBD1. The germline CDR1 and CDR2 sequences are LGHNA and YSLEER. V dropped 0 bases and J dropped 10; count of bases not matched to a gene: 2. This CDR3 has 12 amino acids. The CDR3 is CASSQERTGAFF. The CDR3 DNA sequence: TGCGCCAGCAGCCAAGAACGGACAGGAGCTTTCTTT.

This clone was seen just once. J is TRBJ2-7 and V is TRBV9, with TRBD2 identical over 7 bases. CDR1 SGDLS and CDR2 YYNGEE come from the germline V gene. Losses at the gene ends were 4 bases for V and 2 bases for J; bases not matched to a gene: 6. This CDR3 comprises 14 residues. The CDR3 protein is CASSSGTNTYEQYF. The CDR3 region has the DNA TGTGCCAGCAGCTCCGGGACTAACACCTACGAGCAGTACTTC.

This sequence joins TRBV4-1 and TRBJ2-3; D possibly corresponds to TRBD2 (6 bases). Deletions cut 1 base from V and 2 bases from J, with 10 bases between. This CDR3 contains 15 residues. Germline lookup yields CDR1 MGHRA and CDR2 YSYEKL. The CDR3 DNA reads TGCGCCAGCAGCCAAGTGGGGGGTTACACAGATACGCAGTATTTT. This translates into CASSQVGGYTDTQYF.